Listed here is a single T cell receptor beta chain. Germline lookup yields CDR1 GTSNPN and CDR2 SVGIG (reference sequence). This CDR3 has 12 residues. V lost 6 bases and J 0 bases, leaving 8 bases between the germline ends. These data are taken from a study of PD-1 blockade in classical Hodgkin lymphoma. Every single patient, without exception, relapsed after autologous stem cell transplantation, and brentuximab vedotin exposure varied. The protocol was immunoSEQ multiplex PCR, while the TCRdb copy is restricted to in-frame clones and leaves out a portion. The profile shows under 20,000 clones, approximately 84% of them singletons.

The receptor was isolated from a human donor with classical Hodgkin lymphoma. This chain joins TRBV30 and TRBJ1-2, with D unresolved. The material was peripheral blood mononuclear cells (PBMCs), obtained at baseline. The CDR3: CACRSSNYGYTF. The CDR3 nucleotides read TGTGCCTGTCGTTCATCTAACTATGGCTACACCTTC.